Each of the 2 T cell receptor beta chains below was sequenced from the same sample in a study of CD8 T cells in Susac syndrome (dated by TCRdb to between 2017 and 2020). Libraries were prepared through the immunoSEQ multiplex PCR assay. RNA was extracted using the RNeasy kit, and about 0.5 to 1 microgram was reverse transcribed with random hexamers. TCRdb itself trimmed the public reads at Q25 with fastp, ran MiXCR and retained productive beta chains. Rows with one shared CDR3 protein collapse into an entry with the most common genes and DNA. This sample gives 150,000 to 200,000 distinct CDR3 sequences in total; roughly nine tenths of them show up just once. The leading ten clones occupy approximately 0.09% of the sample. Sequencing input: CD4+ T cells from PBMCs. These receptor sequences come from a human donor with Susac syndrome.

V is TRBV5-4 and J is TRBJ2-2; TRBD2 matches at 7 bases. The junction had 7 bases not matched to a gene; V was cut back by 4 bases and J by 4 bases. There are 15 residues in the CDR3. Per the germline V gene, CDR1 is SGHNT and CDR2 is YYREEE (reference sequence). This CDR3 is CASSRLAETTGELFF. CDR3 nucleotide sequence: TGTGCCAGCAGCAGACTAGCAGAAACCACCGGGGAGCTGTTTTTT.

The rearrangement links TRBV5-1 to TRBJ1-1; 11 nucleotides align to TRBD1. Losses at the gene ends were 4 bases for V and 10 bases for J; bases not matched to a gene: 12. Germline CDR1 is SGHRS and CDR2 is YFSETQ. The CDR3 covers 15 residues. The CDR3 protein is CASSPGTGGYLGAFF. As DNA, the CDR3 is TGCGCCAGCAGCCCCGGGACAGGGGGTTACTTAGGAGCTTTCTTT.